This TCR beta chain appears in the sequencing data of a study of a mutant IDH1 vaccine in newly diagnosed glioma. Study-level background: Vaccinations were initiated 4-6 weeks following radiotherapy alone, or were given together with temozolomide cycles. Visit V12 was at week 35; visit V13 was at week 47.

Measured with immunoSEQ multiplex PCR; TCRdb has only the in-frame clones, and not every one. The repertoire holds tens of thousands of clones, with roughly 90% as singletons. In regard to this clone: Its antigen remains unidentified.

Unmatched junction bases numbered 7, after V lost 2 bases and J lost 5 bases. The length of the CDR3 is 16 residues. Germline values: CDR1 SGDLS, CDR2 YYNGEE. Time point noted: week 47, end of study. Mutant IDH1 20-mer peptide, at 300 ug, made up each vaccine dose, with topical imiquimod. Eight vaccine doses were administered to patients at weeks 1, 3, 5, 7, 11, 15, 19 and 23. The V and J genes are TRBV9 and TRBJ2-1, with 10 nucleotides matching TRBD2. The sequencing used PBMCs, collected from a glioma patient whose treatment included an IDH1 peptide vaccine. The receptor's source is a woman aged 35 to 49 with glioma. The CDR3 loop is CASSVGTSAGDNEQFF. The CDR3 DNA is TGTGCCAGCAGCGTGGGGACTAGCGCGGGCGACAATGAGCAGTTCTTC.